The rows below give T cell receptor beta chains drawn from one sample of a study of T cells in Graves' hyperthyroidism and ophthalmopathy. TCRdb used MiXCR to reprocess the multiplex PCR reads, holding one entry per CDR3 protein. The sample records 600,000 to 900,000 distinct CDR3 sequences, roughly 17% being singletons. The material sequenced was blood. These receptors originate from a man aged 18-30 years with Graves' hyperthyroidism. CDR3s include the opening cysteine and the closing phenylalanine or tryptophan. Each record gives: CDR3 protein, V gene, clone size. Some rows have no size entry. The others give once, few or many, or a class for an expanded clone.

CASSLRGQQYF | TRBV12-3/TRBV12-4 | few
CSARDREAVTSGSEEQFF | TRBV20-1 | many
CASSSRRGTDTQYF | TRBV12-3/TRBV12-4 | many
CASARRESETQYF | TRBV6-2/TRBV6-3 | .
CASSQEADLSYTEAFF | TRBV4-3 | .
CSARGLVDSMNTEAFF | TRBV20-1 | .
CASSQRGRGVSKDTGELFF | TRBV7-3 | many
CASGLDGLAGYNEQFF | TRBV12-5 | many
CASSERASANYGYTF | TRBV2 | once
CASSQPAGGVYEQYF | TRBV3-1 | .
CASRGLAGVATGELFF | TRBV6-1 | .
CSALPGSLGIQYF | TRBV20-1 | few
CASSPNPRVAPYEQYF | TRBV7-9 | few
CASSLGLAGGPSTGEQFF | TRBV7-9 | few
CASSSLADRYNEQFF | TRBV27 | many
CASSTRLAGPQETQYF | TRBV28 | .
CASSLEVGGYEKLFF | TRBV7-2 | .
CASSLVSGGRNQPQHF | TRBV28 | many
CASSFMAVTGELFF | TRBV28 | many
CASSSPGQRGAWDTQYF | TRBV28 | .
CASSRSAERDTQYF | TRBV19 | few
CSARHRVSGRNRQYF | TRBV20-1 | once
CASSFTSEPQHF | TRBV12-3/TRBV12-4 | .
CASSLGTSGRRQETQYF | TRBV5-4 | .
CASSVDRWKAYEQYF | TRBV19 | many
CSAISLAGADTQYF | TRBV20-1 | .
CAISESKSSRGPDNEQFF | TRBV10-3 | .
CASSDPGDYYGYTF | TRBV28 | few
CATAPPVRQETQYF | TRBV6-2/TRBV6-3 | few
CAISQFTSGGGVTYNEQFF | TRBV10-3 | many
CASSLRAGDYTGELFF | TRBV5-1 | few
CASSYSGLGYEQCF | TRBV6-2/TRBV6-3 | .
CSASATSGTAYEQYF | TRBV20-1 | .
CSATHGGLTEAFF | TRBV20-1 | few
CASSLVGVRDEQFF | TRBV5-1 | few
CASSPTSGPTYEQYF | TRBV27 | .
CASSESGGQPQHF | TRBV10-1 | few
CASSVGESTDTQYF | TRBV9 | few
CASGETIQETQYF | TRBV7-3 | .
CSAAGGGRTGELFF | TRBV20-1 | .
CASQDRFYGYTF | TRBV19 | .
CASSLGLPGARGHEQYF | TRBV13 | many